This TCR beta chain is drawn from a study of T cell responses to AZD1222 COVID-19 vaccine. Study overall: Second-dose schedules of about 4 or about 12 weeks were combined. Broader study findings: Recipients of two AZD1222 doses showed rising Spike-specific TCR breadth and depth. Mostly white British, mostly female donors; authors suggested clonal diversity may be underestimated. Repertoires were sampled only after the peak T cell response.

Using immunoSEQ multiplex PCR, the repertoire was profiled, and TCRdb retains in-frame clones only, with some absent. The table records about 110,000 clones, around 90% of them present only once. With regard to this clone: As yet, its antigen is unknown.

The receptor's source is an adult in good health. The sample was peripheral blood, taken on day 0 of AZD1222 vaccination.

CDR3 in amino acids: CAWSSDSLIEKLFF. In DNA form, the CDR3 reads TGTGCCTGGAGCTCTGACAGCCTTATTGAAAAACTGTTTTTT. The rearrangement links TRBV30 to TRBJ1-4; TRBD1 is a possible D gene (5 bases). With 3 bases removed from V and 7 bases from J, the gap between germline ends came to 15 bases. CDR3 size: 14 residues. Per the germline V gene, CDR1 is GTSNPN and CDR2 is SVGIG (reference sequence).